This T cell receptor beta chain was identified during a study of breast tumors, draining lymph nodes, adjacent tissues. Points from the study as a whole: The data were judged consistent with most tumor T cells coming from lymph node and expanding in tumor.

TCRdb redid the calling of the multiplex PCR reads with MiXCR, one entry per CDR3 protein. Of 190,000 or so distinct CDR3 sequences in the sample, 30% to 40% were seen once. The lymph nodes were axillary draining lymph nodes from breast cancer patients. With 7 bases clipped from V and 8 bases from J, the junction kept 9 bases outside the gene matches. The CDR3 consists of 13 residues. CDR1 MDHEN and CDR2 SYDVKM come from the germline V gene. Worth noting for this clonotype: Antigen: not known.

The sequenced sample consisted of axillary lymph node tissue. This chain joins TRBV28 and TRBJ2-7; 9 positions match TRBD2. This sequence was found in a female donor with breast cancer. Some clones in this sample may be carry-over from other donors' samples. CDR3 sequence reads: CASMGLAAPQQYF. CDR3 nucleotide sequence: TGTGCCAGCATGGGACTAGCCGCACCCCAGCAGTACTTC.